This T cell receptor (beta chain) was recorded in a study of identifying expanded T cells in peripheral blood. Study outcomes and limitations: Clone count variance between approximately 2-week samples rose with total template count.

The table came from immunoSEQ multiplex PCR; TCRdb's copy has only in-frame clones and leaves some out. The table has approximately 86,000 clones, around 83% seen once; the top ten hold just under 4.5%. This CDR3 spans 14 amino acids. Germline V lookup: CDR1 SGDLS, CDR2 YYNGEE. The V end was cut by 7 bases, the J end by 4 bases, with 17 bases between. With regard to this clone: Its cognate antigen is unknown.

This receptor was obtained from a person between 18 and 69 years old in good health. The V and J genes are TRBV9 and TRBJ2-5; D may be TRBD1 (6 bases). Sequencing was carried out using blood. CDR3: CASSLRGDGETQYF. The CDR3 region has the DNA TGTGCCAGCTCCCTCAGGGGTGACGGAGAGACCCAGTACTTC.